The source of this T cell receptor beta chain is a study of blood T cell repertoires in COVID-19. About the research overall: Samples of COVID-19 (acute and convalescent) were obtained from the United States, Italy and Spain.

CDR3 size: 13 residues. From germline, CDR1 is DFQATT and CDR2 SNEGSKA (reference sequence). Trimming took off 3 bases at V and 4 bases at J, with 9 bases between the two ends. As processed by the authors: Amplified reference gene primers provided the basis for estimating nucleated cell counts. TCRdb's table, derived via immunoSEQ multiplex PCR, lists solely in-frame clones and lacks some. V and J calls and clone size are those listed in that table; D and trimming were worked out from the DNA. The profile shows 55,000 to 65,000 clones, approximately 87% of them singletons. Source material: peripheral blood. This chain connects TRBV20-1 to TRBJ2-2, with a possible D match to TRBD2 (5 bases). The TCR sequence derives from a man aged 55 to 70 with active or convalescent COVID-19. The CDR3 DNA reads TGCAGTGCTAGTCAGGACTTCACCGGGGAGCTGTTTTTT. As protein: CSASQDFTGELFF.